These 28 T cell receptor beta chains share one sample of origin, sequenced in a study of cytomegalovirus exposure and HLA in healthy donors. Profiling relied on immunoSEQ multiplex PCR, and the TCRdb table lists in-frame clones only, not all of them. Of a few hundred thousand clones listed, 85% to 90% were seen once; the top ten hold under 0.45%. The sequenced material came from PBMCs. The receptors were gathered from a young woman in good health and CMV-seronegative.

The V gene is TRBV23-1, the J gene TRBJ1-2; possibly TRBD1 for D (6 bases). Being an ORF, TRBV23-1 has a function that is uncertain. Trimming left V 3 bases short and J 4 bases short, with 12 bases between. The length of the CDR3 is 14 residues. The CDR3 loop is CASSHPGQRYGYTF. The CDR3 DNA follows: TGCGCCAGCAGTCATCCCGGACAGCGCTATGGCTACACCTTC.

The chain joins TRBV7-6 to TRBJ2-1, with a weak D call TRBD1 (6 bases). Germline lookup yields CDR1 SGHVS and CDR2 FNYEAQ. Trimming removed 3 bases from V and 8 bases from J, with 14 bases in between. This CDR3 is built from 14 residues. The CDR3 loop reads CASSFFRAGDEQFF. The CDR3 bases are TGTGCCAGCAGCTTTTTTCGGGCAGGGGATGAGCAGTTCTTC.

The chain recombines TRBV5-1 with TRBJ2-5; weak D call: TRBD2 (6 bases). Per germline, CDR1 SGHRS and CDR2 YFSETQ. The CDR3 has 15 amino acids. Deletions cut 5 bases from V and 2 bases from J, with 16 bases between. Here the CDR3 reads CASSLGEERQETQYF. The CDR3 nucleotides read TGCGCCAGCAGTCTTGGGGAGGAACGTCAAGAGACCCAGTACTTC.

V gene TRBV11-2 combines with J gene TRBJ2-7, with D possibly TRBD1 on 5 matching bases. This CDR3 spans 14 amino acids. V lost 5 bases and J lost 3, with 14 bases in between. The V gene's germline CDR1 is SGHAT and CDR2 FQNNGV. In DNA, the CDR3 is TGTGCCAGCAGCGGCGTTAGGGGCCACTACGAGCAGTACTTC. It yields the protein CASSGVRGHYEQYF.

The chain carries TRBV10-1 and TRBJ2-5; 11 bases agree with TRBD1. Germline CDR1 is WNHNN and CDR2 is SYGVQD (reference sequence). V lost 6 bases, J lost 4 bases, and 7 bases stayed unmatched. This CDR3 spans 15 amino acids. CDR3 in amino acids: CASSAGTGGGETQYF. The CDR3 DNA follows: TGCGCCAGCAGCGCAGGGACAGGGGGAGGAGAGACCCAGTACTTC.

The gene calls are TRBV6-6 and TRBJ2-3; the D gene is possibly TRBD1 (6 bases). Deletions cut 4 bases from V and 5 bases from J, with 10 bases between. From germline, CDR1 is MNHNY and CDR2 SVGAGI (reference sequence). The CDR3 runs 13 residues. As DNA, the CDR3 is TGTGCCAGCAGTTTCTCAGGGGTAGATACGCAGTATTTT. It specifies CASSFSGVDTQYF.

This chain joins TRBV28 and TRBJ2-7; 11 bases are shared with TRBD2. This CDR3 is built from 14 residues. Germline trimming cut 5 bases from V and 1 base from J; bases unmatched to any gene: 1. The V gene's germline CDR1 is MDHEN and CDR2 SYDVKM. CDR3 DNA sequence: TGTGCCAGCAGTACTAGCGGGGGATCCTACGAGCAGTACGTC. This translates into CASSTSGGSYEQYV.

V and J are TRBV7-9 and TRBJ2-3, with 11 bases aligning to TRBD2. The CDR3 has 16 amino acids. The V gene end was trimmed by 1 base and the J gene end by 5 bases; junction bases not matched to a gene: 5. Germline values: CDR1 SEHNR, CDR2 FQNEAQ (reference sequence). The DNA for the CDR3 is TGTGCCAGCAGCTTAGGTGTAGCGGGGGGGCTAGATACGCAGTATTTT. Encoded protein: CASSLGVAGGLDTQYF.

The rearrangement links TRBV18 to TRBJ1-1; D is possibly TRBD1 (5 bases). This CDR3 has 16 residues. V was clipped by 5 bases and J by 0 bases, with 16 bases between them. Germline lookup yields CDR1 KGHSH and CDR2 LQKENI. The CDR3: CASSEMRRQMNTEAFF. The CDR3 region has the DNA TGTGCCAGCTCAGAAATGCGTCGACAGATGAACACTGAAGCTTTCTTT.

This CDR3 is CASSQTGTFTDTQYF. The DNA of the CDR3 is TGTGCCAGCAGCCAGACAGGGACCTTCACAGATACGCAGTATTTT. The chain has TRBV7-6 and TRBJ2-3, with 7 bases identical to TRBD1. Germline assignment: CDR1 SGHVS and CDR2 FNYEAQ. V dropped 5 bases and J dropped 2; count of bases not matched to a gene: 7. The CDR3 is 15 amino acids.

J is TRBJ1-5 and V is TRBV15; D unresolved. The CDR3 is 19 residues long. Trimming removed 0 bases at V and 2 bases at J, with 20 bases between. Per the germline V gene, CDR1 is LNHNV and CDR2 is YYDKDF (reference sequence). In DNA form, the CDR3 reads TGTGCCACCAGCAGAGATCTCAGCGTCAGCGGCACGGGCAATCAGCCCCAGCATTTT. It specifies CATSRDLSVSGTGNQPQHF.

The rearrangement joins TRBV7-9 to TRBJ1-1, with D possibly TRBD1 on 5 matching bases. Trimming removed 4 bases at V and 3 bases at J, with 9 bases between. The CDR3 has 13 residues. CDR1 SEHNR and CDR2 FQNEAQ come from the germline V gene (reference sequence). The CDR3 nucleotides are TGTGCCAGCAGCTCCAGGGCCGACACTGAAGCTTTCTTT. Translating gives CASSSRADTEAFF.

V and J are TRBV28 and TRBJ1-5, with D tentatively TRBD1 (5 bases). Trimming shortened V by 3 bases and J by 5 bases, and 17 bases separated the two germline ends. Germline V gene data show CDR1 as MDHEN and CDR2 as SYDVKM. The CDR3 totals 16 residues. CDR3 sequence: CASSLKSWGGDQPQHF. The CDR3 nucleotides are TGTGCCAGCAGTTTGAAGTCCTGGGGAGGGGATCAGCCCCAGCATTTT.

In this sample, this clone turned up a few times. The CDR3 spells CASSEFRTGDGQPQHF. The DNA for the CDR3 is TGTGCCAGCAGTGAATTCCGGACAGGGGATGGTCAGCCCCAGCATTTT. This sequence joins TRBV6-1 and TRBJ1-5; TRBD1 agrees at 9 bases. Germline V gene data show CDR1 as MNHNS and CDR2 as SASEGT. The CDR3 has 16 residues. With V trimmed by 2 bases and J by 6 bases, 8 bases remained unmatched.

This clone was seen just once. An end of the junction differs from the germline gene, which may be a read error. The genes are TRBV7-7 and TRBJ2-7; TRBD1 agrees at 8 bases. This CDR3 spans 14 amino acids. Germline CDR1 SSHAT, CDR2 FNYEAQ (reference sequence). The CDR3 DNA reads TGTGCTAGCAGCAAGACAGGGGCCTGGGACGAGCAGTACTTC. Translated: CASSKTGAWDEQYF.

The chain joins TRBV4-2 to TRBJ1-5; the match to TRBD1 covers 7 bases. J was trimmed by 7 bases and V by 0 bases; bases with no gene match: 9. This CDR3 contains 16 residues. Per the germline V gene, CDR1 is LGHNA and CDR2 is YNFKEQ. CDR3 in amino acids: CASSQEGRQGGQPQHF. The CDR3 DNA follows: TGTGCCAGCAGCCAAGAAGGGCGACAGGGAGGCCAGCCCCAGCATTTT.

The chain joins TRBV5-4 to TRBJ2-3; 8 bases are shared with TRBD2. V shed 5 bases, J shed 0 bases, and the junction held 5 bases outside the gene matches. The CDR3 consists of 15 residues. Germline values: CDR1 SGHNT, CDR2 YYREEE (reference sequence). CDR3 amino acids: CASSTGGGSTDTQYF. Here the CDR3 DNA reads TGTGCCAGCAGTACCGGGGGGGGGAGCACAGATACGCAGTATTTT.

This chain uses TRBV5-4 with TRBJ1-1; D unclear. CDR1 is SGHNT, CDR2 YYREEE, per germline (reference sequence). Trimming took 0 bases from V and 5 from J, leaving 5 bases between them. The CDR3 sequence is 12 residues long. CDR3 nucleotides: TGTGCCAGCAGCTTGGGTCAAACTGAAGCTTTCTTT. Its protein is CASSLGQTEAFF. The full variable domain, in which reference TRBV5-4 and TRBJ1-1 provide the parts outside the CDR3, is ETGVTQSPTHLIKTRGQQVTLRCSSQSGHNTVSWYQQALGQGPQFIFQYYREEENGRGNFPPRFSGLQFPNYSSELNVNALELDDSALYLCASSLGQTEAFFGQGTRLTVV.

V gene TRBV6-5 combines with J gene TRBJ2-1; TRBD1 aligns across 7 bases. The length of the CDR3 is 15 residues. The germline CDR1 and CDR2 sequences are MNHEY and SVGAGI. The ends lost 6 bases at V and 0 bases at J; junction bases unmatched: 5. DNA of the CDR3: TGTGCCAGCAGCCTCGACAGGGACTCCTACAATGAGCAGTTCTTC. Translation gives CASSLDRDSYNEQFF.

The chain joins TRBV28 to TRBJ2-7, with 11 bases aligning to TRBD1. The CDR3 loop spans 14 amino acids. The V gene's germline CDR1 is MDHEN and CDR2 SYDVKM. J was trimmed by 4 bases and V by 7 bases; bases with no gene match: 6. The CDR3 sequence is CASTRTGGAYEQYF. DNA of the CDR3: TGTGCCAGCACTCGGACAGGGGGCGCGTACGAGCAGTACTTC.

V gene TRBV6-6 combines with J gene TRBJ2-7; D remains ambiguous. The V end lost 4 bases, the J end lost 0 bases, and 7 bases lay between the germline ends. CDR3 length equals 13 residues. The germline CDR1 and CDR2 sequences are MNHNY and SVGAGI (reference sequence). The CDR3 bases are TGTGCCAGCAGTTCCCCAGACTCCTACGAGCAGTACGTC. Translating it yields CASSSPDSYEQYV.

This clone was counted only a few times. The CDR3: CASSYSTGYNQPQHF. The CDR3 DNA reads as TGTGCCAGCAGTTACTCGACAGGTTACAATCAGCCCCAGCATTTT. J is TRBJ1-5 and V is TRBV6-5, with D maybe TRBD1 (6 bases). V lost 0 bases, J lost 3 bases, and 9 bases lay in between. Germline CDR1 reads MNHEY; CDR2 reads SVGAGI. This CDR3 has 15 residues.

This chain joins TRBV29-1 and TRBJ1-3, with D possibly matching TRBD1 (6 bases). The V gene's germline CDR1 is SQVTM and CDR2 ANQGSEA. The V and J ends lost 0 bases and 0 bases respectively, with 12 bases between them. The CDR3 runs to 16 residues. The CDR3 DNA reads TGCAGCGTTGAAGATCCGGAGGACAGCTCTGGAAACACCATATATTTT. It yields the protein CSVEDPEDSSGNTIYF.

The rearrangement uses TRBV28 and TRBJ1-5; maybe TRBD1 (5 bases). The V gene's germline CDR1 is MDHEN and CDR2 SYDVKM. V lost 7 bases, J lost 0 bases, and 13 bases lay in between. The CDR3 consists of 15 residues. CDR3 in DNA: TGTGCCAGCATAGGGGCGGAAGGTAGCAATCAGCCCCAGCATTTT. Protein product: CASIGAEGSNQPQHF.

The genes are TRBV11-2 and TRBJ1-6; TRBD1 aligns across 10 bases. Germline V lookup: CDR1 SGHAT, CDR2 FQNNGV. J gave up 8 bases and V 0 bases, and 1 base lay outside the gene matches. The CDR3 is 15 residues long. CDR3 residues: CASSLEGQGDSPLHF. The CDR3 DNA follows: TGTGCCAGCAGCTTAGAAGGACAGGGGGATTCACCCCTCCACTTT. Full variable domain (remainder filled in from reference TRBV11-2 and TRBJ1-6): EAGVAQSPRYKIIEKRQSVAFWCNPISGHATLYWYQQILGQGPKLLIQFQNNGVVDDSQLPKDRFSAERLKGVDSTLKIQPAKLEDSAVYLCASSLEGQGDSPLHFGNGTRLTVT.

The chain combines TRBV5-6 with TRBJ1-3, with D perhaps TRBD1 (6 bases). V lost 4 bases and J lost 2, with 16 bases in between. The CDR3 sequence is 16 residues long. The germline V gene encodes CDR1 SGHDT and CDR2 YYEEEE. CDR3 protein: CASSGSRGFTGNTIYF. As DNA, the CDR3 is TGTGCCAGCAGCGGGAGCAGGGGTTTTACTGGAAACACCATATATTTT.

CDR3 loop: CASSTDRYGYTF. The CDR3 DNA reads as TGTGCCAGTAGTACAGACCGCTATGGCTACACCTTC. This chain links TRBV19 with TRBJ1-2; D unclear. CDR1 is LNHDA, CDR2 SQIVND, per germline (reference sequence). The CDR3 consists of 12 residues. Deletions cut 4 bases from V and 4 bases from J, with 7 bases between. Together with reference TRBV19 and TRBJ1-2, the CDR3 gives the full variable domain: DGGITQSPKYLFRKEGQNVTLSCEQNLNHDAMYWYRQDPGQGLRLIYYSQIVNDFQKGDIAEGYSVSREKKESFPLTVTSAQKNPTAFYLCASSTDRYGYTFGSGTRLTVV.

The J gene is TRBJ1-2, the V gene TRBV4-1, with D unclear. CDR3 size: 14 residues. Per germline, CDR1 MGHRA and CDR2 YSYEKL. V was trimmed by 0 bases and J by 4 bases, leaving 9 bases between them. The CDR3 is CASSQDGEFYGYTF. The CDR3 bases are TGCGCCAGCAGCCAAGACGGGGAGTTCTATGGCTACACCTTC.